This TCR beta chain is drawn from a study of cytomegalovirus exposure and HLA in healthy donors. From germline, CDR1 is MNHEY and CDR2 SMNVEV (reference sequence). The CDR3 extends over 19 amino acids. V was pared by 7 bases and J by 5 bases, with 32 bases between. General study results and limits: Follow-up analysis later connected one missense variant in DCLRE1C with trimming of TCR beta V- and J-genes.

The PCR ran on 60 Vbeta and 13 Jbeta primers. Clones were read by immunoSEQ multiplex PCR, and TCRdb kept only the in-frame ones, dropping some. The sample records around 120,000 clones, 75% to 85% being singletons. This clone was observed once. The antigen is not known. The sequence derives from a man between 18 and 35 years old in good health and CMV-seronegative. Sequenced input: PBMCs. The rearrangement uses TRBV27 and TRBJ2-5; TRBD1 might be the D (6 bases). In DNA form, the CDR3 reads TGTGCCAGCATTAGAGGGGCAGGGTATGGTCTGGGGGCTAGTGAGACCCAGTACTTC. Its protein product is CASIRGAGYGLGASETQYF.